A selection of T cell receptor beta chains follows, all from one sample in a study of post-analysis software for immune sequencing data. TCRdb re-called the PCR reads through MiXCR, storing one row per CDR3 protein. The repertoire holds 600,000 to 700,000 distinct CDR3 sequences, with 59% as singletons. Sequenced sample: blood. The receptors were gathered from a girl aged 2-10 years with multiple sclerosis. Both conserved end residues are part of each CDR3.

j_call v_call cdr3_aa
TRBJ2-4 TRBV7-6 CASSLDWDPRGEQYF
TRBJ1-2 TRBV7-2 CASSPRAGLGDGYTF
TRBJ2-4 TRBV28 CASRPAHRAKNIQYF
TRBJ2-3 TRBV24-1 CATSETTSGTQYF
TRBJ1-2 TRBV20-1 CSARDQEDYGYTF
TRBJ2-5 TRBV20-1 CSARDSQRGQETQYF
TRBJ2-5 TRBV21-1 CASSNMNRDRLGWEQYF
TRBJ1-5 TRBV10-3 CASQAGEWTQPQHF
TRBJ2-3 TRBV9 CASSILAGSTDTQYF
TRBJ1-5 TRBV15 CATSPDRGPRQPQHF
TRBJ2-3 TRBV29-1 CSVEGTRRGSTDTQYF
TRBJ1-1 TRBV29-1 CSVEGTAEAFF
TRBJ2-1 TRBV6-2/TRBV6-3 CASSHDGLLNEQFF
TRBJ2-3 TRBV24-1 CATSGARADTQYF
TRBJ1-2 TRBV6-6 CASSTYYGYTF
TRBJ2-5 TRBV25-1 CASSESTRQETQYF
TRBJ1-1 TRBV7-2 CASSLVGRGGEVKAFF
TRBJ1-2 TRBV29-1 CSPPRGSPNYGYTF
TRBJ2-1 TRBV4-1 CASSQVAIEANEQFF
TRBJ2-5 TRBV6-2/TRBV6-3 CASEPGQLQETQYF
TRBJ2-3 TRBV5-1 CASSLDLVSHTDTQYF
TRBJ2-1 TRBV2 CASSPTGKLAGLSYNEQFF
TRBJ2-5 TRBV7-3 CASSPGAGGPETQYF
TRBJ2-3 TRBV5-6 CASSLRGRGTDTQYF
TRBJ2-1 TRBV20-1 CSADAGRGYNEQFF
TRBJ2-4 TRBV12-3/TRBV12-4 CASSFVGRVNIQYF
TRBJ1-2 TRBV14 CASSPRSLANGYTF
TRBJ2-7 TRBV9 CASSVEDPGQGYEQYF
TRBJ1-2 TRBV29-1 CSVGGRGSYGYTF
TRBJ1-6 TRBV6-6 CASSYGPGADNSPLHF
TRBJ2-5 TRBV6-6 CASSRRRGEETQYF
TRBJ2-7 TRBV7-9 CASSSPGLAGGPDYEQYF
TRBJ2-5 TRBV4-1 CASSQQEIQETQYF
TRBJ1-1 TRBV27 CASSADGTGARRTAFF
TRBJ2-3 TRBV2 CATKGRGDTQYF
TRBJ2-4 TRBV21-1 CASSKWPPSGAKNIQYF
NA TRBV20-1 CSARDIGGKGGEQYF
NA TRBV28 CASSLGGGWSDEQYF
TRBJ2-7 TRBV6-1 CASNGRTGTSYEQYF
TRBJ1-2 TRBV29-1 CSVSGEYGYTF
TRBJ2-7 TRBV6-5 CASIEGISYEQYF
TRBJ1-1 TRBV10-3 CAISEYLGRNTEAFF
TRBJ1-6 TRBV7-9 CASSSDREYNSPLHF